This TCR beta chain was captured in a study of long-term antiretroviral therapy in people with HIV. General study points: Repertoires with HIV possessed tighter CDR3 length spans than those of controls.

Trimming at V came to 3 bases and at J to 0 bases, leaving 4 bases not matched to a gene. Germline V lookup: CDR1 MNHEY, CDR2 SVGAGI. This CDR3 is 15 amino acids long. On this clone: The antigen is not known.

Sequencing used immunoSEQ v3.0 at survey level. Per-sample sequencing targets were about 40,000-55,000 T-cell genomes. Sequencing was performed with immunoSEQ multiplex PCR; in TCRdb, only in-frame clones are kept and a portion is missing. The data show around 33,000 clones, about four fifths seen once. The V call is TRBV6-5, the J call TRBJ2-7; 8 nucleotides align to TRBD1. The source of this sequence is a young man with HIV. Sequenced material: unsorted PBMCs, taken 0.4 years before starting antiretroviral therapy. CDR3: CASSYRTGNSYEQYF. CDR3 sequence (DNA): TGTGCCAGCAGTTATAGGACAGGGAACTCCTACGAGCAGTACTTC.